Reported below is one T cell receptor beta chain. Its antigen is undetermined. The data are from a study of immune cell composition in non-small cell lung cancer. Study in general: Most cases were lung adenocarcinoma or squamous cell carcinoma.

The study, taken as a whole, reports: Tumour-reactive clones were not shown to match dominant in vivo tumour clones. Smoking pack-years did not significantly correlate with tumour TCR-beta clonality.

Generated by immunoSEQ multiplex PCR, the TCRdb table keeps only in-frame clones and is missing some. The sample holds about 3,600 clones, under 80% seen once. Normal lung was taken at the farthest possible site, at least 3 cm from tumour. Germline loops: CDR1 MNHEY, CDR2 SMNVEV (reference sequence). This CDR3 is 13 amino acids long. V shed 5 bases, J shed 5 bases, and the junction held 3 bases outside the gene matches. This sequence was found in a human donor with non-small cell lung cancer. What was sequenced was non-adjacent lung tissue. This rearrangement joins TRBV27 to TRBJ2-4, with 7 bases matching TRBD2. CDR3 protein: CASSGLAENIQYF. The CDR3 nucleotides are TGTGCCAGCAGTGGTCTAGCGGAAAACATTCAGTACTTC.